This T cell receptor beta chain was identified in a study of blood T cell repertoires in COVID-19. For the study at large: PBMCs, B-cell-depleted T cells, or T cells provided the cDNA or gDNA that made up the material.

Measured with immunoSEQ multiplex PCR; TCRdb has only the in-frame clones, and not every one. The sample gives roughly 190,000 clones, under 85% of which show up once; around 6.1% is in the top ten. CDR1 and CDR2 (germline): LNHDA, SQIVND (reference sequence). The germline V and J ends were trimmed by 6 bases and 0 bases, with 15 bases remaining between them. CDR3 length equals 16 residues. V is TRBV19 and J is TRBJ2-4; D remains ambiguous. This clonotype was sampled from a woman between 40 and 55 years old with acute or convalescent COVID-19. Sequences were obtained from peripheral blood. Here the CDR3 DNA reads TGTGCCAGTAGCCGACTGGCTAACGTAGCCAAAAACATTCAGTACTTC. This encodes CASSRLANVAKNIQYF.